This T cell receptor beta chain stems from a study of T cells in Graves' hyperthyroidism and ophthalmopathy. Template material for amplifying TCR beta CDR3 regions consisted of RNA transcripts. Using the HTBI primer set, a first-round RT-PCR was run on the TCR CDR3. TCRdb re-called the multiplex PCR reads through MiXCR, storing one row per CDR3 protein. The data hold about 520,000 distinct CDR3 sequences, with under 25% observed a single time. The patients, who ranged from 18 to 65 in age, presented with newly diagnosed hyperthyroidism lasting under 2 months. Investigators excluded patients with uncontrolled infection, other autoimmune disease, pregnancy or lactation. The study based diagnoses on clinical symptoms, serum thyroxine and TRAb, thyroid ultrasound and orbital computed tomography. This CDR3 has 14 amino acids. Germline assignment: CDR1 LNHDA and CDR2 SQIVND (reference sequence). Unmatched junction bases numbered 5, after V lost 5 bases and J lost 4 bases.

This clonotype was seen a handful of times. Sequencing input: blood. The J gene is TRBJ1-2, the V gene TRBV19; 9 positions match TRBD1. The clonotype comes from a man between 18 and 35 years old with Graves' hyperthyroidism. The CDR3 sequence: CASSVQGAGYGYTF. CDR3 bases: TGTGCCAGTAGTGTACAGGGGGCCGGCTATGGCTACACCTTC. Together with reference TRBV19 and TRBJ1-2, the CDR3 gives the full variable domain: DGGITQSPKYLFRKEGQNVTLSCEQNLNHDAMYWYRQDPGQGLRLIYYSQIVNDFQKGDIAEGYSVSREKKESFPLTVTSAQKNPTAFYLCASSVQGAGYGYTFGSGTRLTVV.